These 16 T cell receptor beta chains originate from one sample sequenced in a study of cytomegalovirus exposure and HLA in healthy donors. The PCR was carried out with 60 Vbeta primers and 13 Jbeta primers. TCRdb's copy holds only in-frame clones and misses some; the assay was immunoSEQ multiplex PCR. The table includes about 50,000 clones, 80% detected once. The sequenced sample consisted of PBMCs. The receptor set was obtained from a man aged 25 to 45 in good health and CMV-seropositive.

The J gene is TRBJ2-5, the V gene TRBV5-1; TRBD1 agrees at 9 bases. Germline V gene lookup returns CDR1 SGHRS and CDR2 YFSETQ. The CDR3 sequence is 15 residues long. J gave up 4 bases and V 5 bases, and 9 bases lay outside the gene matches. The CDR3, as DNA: TGCGCCAGCAGTCATCTCCCGGGACAGGGAGAGACCCAGTACTTC. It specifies CASSHLPGQGETQYF. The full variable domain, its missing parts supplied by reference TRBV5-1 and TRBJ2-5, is KAGVTQTPRYLIKTRGQQVTLSCSPISGHRSVSWYQQTPGQGLQFLFEYFSETQRNKGNFPGRFSGRQFSNSRSEMNVSTLELGDSALYLCASSHLPGQGETQYFGPGTRLLVL.

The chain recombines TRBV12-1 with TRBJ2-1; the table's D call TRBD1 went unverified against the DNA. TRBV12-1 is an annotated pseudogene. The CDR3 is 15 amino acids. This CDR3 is CASSFDGQGAEEQFF. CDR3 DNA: TGTGCCAGCAGCTTTGACGGACAGGGGGCAGAGGAGCAGTTCTTC.

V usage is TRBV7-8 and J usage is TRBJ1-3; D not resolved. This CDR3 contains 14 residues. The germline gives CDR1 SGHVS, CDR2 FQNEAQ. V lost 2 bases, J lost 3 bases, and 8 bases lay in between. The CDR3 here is CASSLSGGGNTIYF. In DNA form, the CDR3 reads TGTGCCAGCAGCTTAAGCGGCGGTGGAAACACCATATATTTT.

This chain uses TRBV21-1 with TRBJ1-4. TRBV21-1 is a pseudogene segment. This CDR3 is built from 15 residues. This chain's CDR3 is CASSKEGGGCEKLFF. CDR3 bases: TGTGCCAGCAGCAAAGAGGGGGGGGGCTGCGAAAAACTGTTTTTT.

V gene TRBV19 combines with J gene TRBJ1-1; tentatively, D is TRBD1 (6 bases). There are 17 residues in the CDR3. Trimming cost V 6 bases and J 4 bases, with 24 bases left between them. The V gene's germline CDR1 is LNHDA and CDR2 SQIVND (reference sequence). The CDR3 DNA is TGTGCCAGTAGCCTTAAAAGAAGGACAGCCTTGGGCACTGAAGCTTTCTTT. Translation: CASSLKRRTALGTEAFF.

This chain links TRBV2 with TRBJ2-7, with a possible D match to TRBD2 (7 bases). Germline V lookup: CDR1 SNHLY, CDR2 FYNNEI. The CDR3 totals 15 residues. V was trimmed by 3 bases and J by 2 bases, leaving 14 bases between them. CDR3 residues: CASSEAVGGPYEQYF. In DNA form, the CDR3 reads TGTGCCAGCAGTGAGGCTGTCGGGGGGCCCTACGAGCAGTACTTC. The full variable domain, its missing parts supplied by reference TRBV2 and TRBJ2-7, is EPEVTQTPSHQVTQMGQEVILRCVPISNHLYFYWYRQILGQKVEFLVSFYNNEISEKSEIFDDQFSVERPDGSNFTLKIRSTKLEDSAMYFCASSEAVGGPYEQYFGPGTRLTVT.

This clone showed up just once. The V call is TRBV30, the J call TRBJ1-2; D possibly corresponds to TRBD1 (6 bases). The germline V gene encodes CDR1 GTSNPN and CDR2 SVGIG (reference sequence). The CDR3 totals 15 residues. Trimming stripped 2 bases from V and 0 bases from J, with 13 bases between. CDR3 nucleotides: TGTGCCTGGAGTACGGGGGCGGGAGCTAACTATGGCTACACCTTC. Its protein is CAWSTGAGANYGYTF. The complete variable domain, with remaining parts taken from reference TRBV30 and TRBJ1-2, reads SQTIHQWPATLVQPVGSPLSLECTVEGTSNPNLYWYRQAAGRGLQLLFYSVGIGQISSEVPQNLSASRPQDRQFILSSKKLLLSDSGFYLCAWSTGAGANYGYTFGSGTRLTVV.

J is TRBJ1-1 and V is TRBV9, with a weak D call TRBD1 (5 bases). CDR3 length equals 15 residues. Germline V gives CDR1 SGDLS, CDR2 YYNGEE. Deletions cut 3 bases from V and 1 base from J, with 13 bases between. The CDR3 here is CASSARGNQNTEAFF. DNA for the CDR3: TGTGCCAGCAGCGCAAGGGGTAATCAGAACACTGAAGCTTTCTTT. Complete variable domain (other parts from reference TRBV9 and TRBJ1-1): DSGVTQTPKHLITATGQRVTLRCSPRSGDLSVYWYQQSLDQGLQFLIQYYNGEERAKGNILERFSAQQFPDLHSELNLSSLELGDSALYFCASSARGNQNTEAFFGQGTRLTVV.

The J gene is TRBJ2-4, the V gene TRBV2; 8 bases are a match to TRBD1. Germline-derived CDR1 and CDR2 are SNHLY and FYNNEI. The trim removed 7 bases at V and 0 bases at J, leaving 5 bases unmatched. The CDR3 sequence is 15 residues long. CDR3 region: CASIGGQAAKNIQYF. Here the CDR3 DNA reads TGTGCCAGCATAGGGGGACAGGCAGCCAAAAACATTCAGTACTTC.

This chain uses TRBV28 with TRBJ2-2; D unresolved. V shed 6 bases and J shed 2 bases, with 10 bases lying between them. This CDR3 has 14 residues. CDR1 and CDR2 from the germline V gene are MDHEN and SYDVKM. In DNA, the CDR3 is TGTGCCAGCAGCCCGCCCAGAAACACCGGGGAGCTGTTTTTT. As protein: CASSPPRNTGELFF.

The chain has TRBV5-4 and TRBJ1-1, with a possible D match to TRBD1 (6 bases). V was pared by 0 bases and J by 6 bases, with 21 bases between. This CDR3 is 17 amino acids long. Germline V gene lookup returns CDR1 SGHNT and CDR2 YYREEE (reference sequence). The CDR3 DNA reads TGTGCCAGCAGCTTGGACTCGGTACAGGGTTTAGGGGCTGAAGCTTTCTTT. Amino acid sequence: CASSLDSVQGLGAEAFF.

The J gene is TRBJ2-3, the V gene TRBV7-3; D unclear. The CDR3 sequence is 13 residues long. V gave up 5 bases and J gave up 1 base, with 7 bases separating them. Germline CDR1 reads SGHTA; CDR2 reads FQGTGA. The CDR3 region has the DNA TGTGCCAGCAGCGCAAGCGGCACAGATACGCAGTATTTT. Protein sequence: CASSASGTDTQYF.

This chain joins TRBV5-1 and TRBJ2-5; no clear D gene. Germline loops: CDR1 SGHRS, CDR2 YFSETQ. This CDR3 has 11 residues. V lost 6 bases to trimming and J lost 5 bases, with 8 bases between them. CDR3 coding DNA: TGCGCCAGCACAGACTTGGAGACCCAGTACTTC. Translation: CASTDLETQYF.

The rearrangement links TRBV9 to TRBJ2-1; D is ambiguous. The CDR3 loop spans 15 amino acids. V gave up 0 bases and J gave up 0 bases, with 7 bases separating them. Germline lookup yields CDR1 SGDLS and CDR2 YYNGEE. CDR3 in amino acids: CASSVVGASYNEQFF. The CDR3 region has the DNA TGTGCCAGCAGCGTAGTAGGAGCCTCCTACAATGAGCAGTTCTTC.

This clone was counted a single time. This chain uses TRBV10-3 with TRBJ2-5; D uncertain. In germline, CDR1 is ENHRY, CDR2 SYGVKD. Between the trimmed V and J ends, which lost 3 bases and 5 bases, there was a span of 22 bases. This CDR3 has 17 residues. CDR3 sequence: CAISDFCFWAFGETQYF. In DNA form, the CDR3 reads TGTGCCATCAGTGATTTCTGTTTTTGGGCCTTTGGGGAGACCCAGTACTTC.

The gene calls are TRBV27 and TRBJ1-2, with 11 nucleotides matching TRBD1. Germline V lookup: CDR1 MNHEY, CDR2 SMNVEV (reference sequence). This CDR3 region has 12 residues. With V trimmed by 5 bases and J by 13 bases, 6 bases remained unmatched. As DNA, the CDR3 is TGTGCCAGCAGTCCGCGGACAGGGGGCCTCACCTTC. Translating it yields CASSPRTGGLTF.